These 29 T cell receptor beta chains share one sample of origin, sequenced in a study of beta chain features in type 1 diabetes. Notes on the study in general: Across all four CD4+ subsets, people with type 1 diabetes showed modestly shorter TCRB CDR3s.

Reverse transcribing all isolated RNA meant expressed TCRB transcripts were sequenced. Assay used: immunoSEQ multiplex PCR; TCRdb lists only in-frame clones, some missing. The profile shows around 260,000 clones, about 23% of them singletons. These receptors have no known antigen. Source material: naive CD4+ T cells from blood. The receptors shown here come from a woman in her twenties or thirties with type 1 diabetes.

CDR3 nucleotides: TGTGCCAGTACCCGAGCCTACGAGCAGTACTTC. Translation: CASTRAYEQYF. The gene calls are TRBV19 and TRBJ2-7; D is unresolved. This CDR3 contains 11 residues. Germline V gene lookup returns CDR1 LNHDA and CDR2 SQIVND (reference sequence). V lost 7 bases and J lost 2, with 6 bases in between.

The chain has TRBV19 and TRBJ2-5, with TRBD2 matching over 8 bases. The CDR3 loop spans 16 amino acids. CDR1 is LNHDA, CDR2 SQIVND, per germline (reference sequence). V was pared by 10 bases and J by 2 bases, with 15 bases of the junction left unmatched. The CDR3 bases are TGTGCCACTGCGCCCTGGCGACGGGGGGGACAAGAGACCCAGTACTTC. This encodes CATAPWRRGGQETQYF. Supplemented by reference TRBV19 and TRBJ2-5, the full variable domain reads DGGITQSPKYLFRKEGQNVTLSCEQNLNHDAMYWYRQDPGQGLRLIYYSQIVNDFQKGDIAEGYSVSREKKESFPLTVTSAQKNPTAFYLCATAPWRRGGQETQYFGPGTRLLVL.

This chain uses TRBV29-1 with TRBJ1-2; D is unclear. The length of the CDR3 is 11 residues. Looked up from germline, CDR1 is SQVTM and CDR2 is ANQGSEA. V gave up 2 bases and J gave up 6 bases, with 7 bases separating them. In DNA form, the CDR3 reads TGCAGCGTTGAAATGCGAGATGGCTACACCTTC. This translates into CSVEMRDGYTF.

V and J are TRBV25-1 and TRBJ1-2; 7 positions agree with TRBD1. From germline, CDR1 is MGHDK and CDR2 SYGVNS. V was pared by 6 bases and J by 6 bases, with 7 bases of the junction left unmatched. This CDR3 contains 13 residues. The CDR3 is CASSDRAWNGYTF. DNA of the CDR3: TGTGCCAGCAGCGACAGGGCATGGAATGGCTACACCTTC.

This clone came up a few times. The CDR3 here is CASRERESTDTQYF. The CDR3 nucleotides are TGTGCCAGCAGGGAACGGGAAAGCACAGATACGCAGTATTTT. The chain carries TRBV7-9 and TRBJ2-3; D might be TRBD2 (5 bases). V was shortened by 6 bases and J by 0 bases, with 10 bases between the two germline ends. This CDR3 is built from 14 residues. Germline V gene sequence: CDR1 SEHNR, CDR2 FQNEAQ (reference sequence).

In DNA form, the CDR3 reads TGTGCCAGCAGTTTAACCCGGGGTCTCTATGGCTACACCTTC. As protein: CASSLTRGLYGYTF. The chain recombines TRBV27 with TRBJ1-2; D is unclear. CDR3 length equals 14 residues. Trimming pared 2 bases from V and 4 bases from J, leaving 11 bases between. CDR1 MNHEY and CDR2 SMNVEV come from the germline V gene (reference sequence).

This clone was counted a single time. This rearrangement joins TRBV11-2 to TRBJ2-1, with TRBD2 as a possible D gene (6 bases). This CDR3 contains 18 residues. Germline values: CDR1 SGHAT, CDR2 FQNNGV. The V end lost 1 base, the J end lost 4 bases, and 20 bases lay between the germline ends. For the CDR3, the DNA is TGTGCCAGCAGCTTAGGGAGGTATAGCGGAGCTTTTTACAATGAGCAGTTCTTC. Translation: CASSLGRYSGAFYNEQFF.

J is TRBJ1-5 and V is TRBV5-1; 11 bases map to TRBD1. From germline, CDR1 is SGHRS and CDR2 YFSETQ. This CDR3 is built from 15 residues. Germline trimming cut 4 bases from V and 5 bases from J; bases unmatched to any gene: 5. CDR3 DNA: TGCGCCAGCAGCGTAGGACAGGGGGCCTATCAGCCCCAGCATTTT. It is translated as CASSVGQGAYQPQHF.

This clone was picked up a small number of times. This chain joins TRBV19 and TRBJ1-1; 8 nucleotides match TRBD1. Trimming removed 9 bases from V and 5 bases from J; junction bases left unmatched: 8. Per germline, CDR1 LNHDA and CDR2 SQIVND (reference sequence). This CDR3 contains 13 residues. CDR3 sequence (DNA): TGTGCCAGCGAGTGGGACAGGTCTACTGAAGCTTTCTTT. Its protein is CASEWDRSTEAFF.

The rearrangement joins TRBV18 to TRBJ1-2, with 10 positions matching TRBD1. Germline values: CDR1 KGHSH, CDR2 LQKENI. The CDR3 is made up of 15 amino acids. Trimming at V came to 3 bases and at J to 3 bases, leaving 4 bases not matched to a gene. The CDR3: CASSPSTGGDYGYTF. CDR3 DNA: TGTGCCAGCTCACCCTCGACAGGGGGCGACTATGGCTACACCTTC.

This clone was found a few times. The gene calls are TRBV9 and TRBJ2-6; 7 bases are shared with TRBD1. The CDR3 sequence is 16 residues long. Germline loops: CDR1 SGDLS, CDR2 YYNGEE. Germline trimming cut 0 bases from V and 2 bases from J; bases unmatched to any gene: 2. The CDR3 DNA reads TGTGCCAGCAGCGTAGCTACAGGGGCTGGGGCCAACGTCCTGACTTTC. This encodes CASSVATGAGANVLTF.

This clone was seen a few times. V usage is TRBV6-1 and J usage is TRBJ2-5; D perhaps matches TRBD1 (6 bases). V shed 1 base and J shed 5 bases, with 11 bases lying between them. CDR1 MNHNS and CDR2 SASEGT come from the germline V gene. This CDR3 spans 14 amino acids. CDR3 in amino acids: CASSEEGGRETQYF. The CDR3 bases are TGTGCCAGCAGTGAAGAAGGGGGAAGGGAGACCCAGTACTTC.

The V and J genes are TRBV6-5 and TRBJ1-1, with no clear D. The CDR3 sequence is 13 residues long. Germline lookup yields CDR1 MNHEY and CDR2 SVGAGI. Trimming took off 4 bases at V and 1 base at J, with 7 bases between the two ends. The CDR3 loop is CASSLGENTEAFF. As DNA, the CDR3 is TGTGCCAGCAGTTTGGGAGAGAACACTGAAGCTTTCTTT.

This chain connects TRBV25-1 to TRBJ2-2, with D possibly TRBD1 on 5 matching bases. In germline, CDR1 is MGHDK, CDR2 SYGVNS. This CDR3 has 16 residues. Trimming removed 3 bases from V and 0 bases from J, with 11 bases in between. For the CDR3, the DNA is TGTGCCAGCAGTGACTACAGGAACCCGAACACCGGGGAGCTGTTTTTT. It specifies CASSDYRNPNTGELFF.

This clone was counted only a few times. The chain has TRBV4-1 and TRBJ1-1; D may be TRBD1 (5 bases). Looked up from germline, CDR1 is MGHRA and CDR2 is YSYEKL. Trimming shortened V by 3 bases and J by 1 base, and 9 bases separated the two germline ends. The CDR3 runs to 14 residues. The CDR3 nucleotides read TGCGCCAGCAGCCACAGGGTGGCGAACACTGAAGCTTTCTTT. It encodes CASSHRVANTEAFF.

J is TRBJ2-7 and V is TRBV9; maybe TRBD2 (5 bases). Trimming removed 0 bases at V and 5 bases at J, with 12 bases between. CDR1 and CDR2 from the germline V gene are SGDLS and YYNGEE. This CDR3 contains 14 residues. CDR3 protein: CASSVDPGENEQYF. As DNA, the CDR3 is TGTGCCAGCAGCGTAGATCCCGGGGAAAACGAGCAGTACTTC.

The V and J genes are TRBV9 and TRBJ2-2; TRBD2 agrees at 10 bases. V was clipped by 3 bases and J by 6 bases; unmatched bases: 5. CDR3 length: 15 amino acids. Germline V gene sequence: CDR1 SGDLS, CDR2 YYNGEE. The CDR3 sequence: CASSASGRAPGELFF. The CDR3 DNA sequence: TGTGCCAGCAGCGCGAGCGGGAGGGCCCCCGGGGAGCTGTTTTTT. The full variable domain, completed using reference TRBV9 and TRBJ2-2, is DSGVTQTPKHLITATGQRVTLRCSPRSGDLSVYWYQQSLDQGLQFLIQYYNGEERAKGNILERFSAQQFPDLHSELNLSSLELGDSALYFCASSASGRAPGELFFGEGSRLTVL.

CDR3 bases: TGTGCCGGTAGAATTGGGACTAGCGGAAACAATGAGCAGTTCTTC. Translating gives CAGRIGTSGNNEQFF. The J gene is TRBJ2-1, the V gene TRBV6-1; TRBD2 agrees at 11 bases. CDR1 and CDR2 (germline): MNHNS, SASEGT. Trimming removed 11 bases from V and 5 bases from J; junction bases left unmatched: 11. This CDR3 has 15 residues.

The chain employs TRBV7-3 and TRBJ2-1; D is possibly TRBD2 (6 bases). The CDR3 contains 15 residues. CDR1 is SGHTA, CDR2 FQGTGA, per germline. Trimming pared 1 base from V and 7 bases from J, leaving 14 bases between. The CDR3 bases are TGTGCCAGCAGCTTAATTGCGGGAACGGAGAATGAGCAGTTCTTC. Translation gives CASSLIAGTENEQFF. Supplemented by reference TRBV7-3 and TRBJ2-1, the full variable domain reads GAGVSQTPSNKVTEKGKYVELRCDPISGHTALYWYRQSLGQGPEFLIYFQGTGAADDSGLPNDRFFAVRPEGSVSTLKIQRTERGDSAVYLCASSLIAGTENEQFFGPGTRLTVL.

This clone was detected a few times. This chain joins TRBV19 and TRBJ2-7; D perhaps matches TRBD2 (5 bases). Between the trimmed V and J ends, which lost 8 bases and 0 bases, there was a span of 14 bases. Germline-derived CDR1 and CDR2 are LNHDA and SQIVND (reference sequence). The CDR3 contains 14 residues. The CDR3 region has the DNA TGTGCCAGTGCATCGCGGGTCAACTCCTACGAGCAGTACTTC. The encoded protein is CASASRVNSYEQYF.

The chain couples TRBV4-1 to TRBJ1-1; D not resolved. This CDR3 has 20 residues. Germline V gene sequence: CDR1 MGHRA, CDR2 YSYEKL. Between the trimmed V and J ends, which lost 0 bases and 0 bases, there was a span of 23 bases. The CDR3 region is CASSQERYPAEGRMNTEAFF. Here the CDR3 DNA reads TGCGCCAGCAGCCAAGAAAGGTATCCTGCGGAGGGTCGCATGAACACTGAAGCTTTCTTT.

This rearrangement joins TRBV4-2 to TRBJ2-7; 13 nucleotides align to TRBD2. The CDR3 spans 17 residues. The V gene's germline CDR1 is LGHNA and CDR2 YNFKEQ. Trimming took 0 bases from V and 5 from J; bases not matched to a gene: 7. CDR3 sequence reads: CASSQDPGTSGTHEQYF. The CDR3 DNA reads TGTGCCAGCAGCCAAGACCCCGGGACTAGCGGGACCCACGAGCAGTACTTC.

This clone has only a few counts. V usage is TRBV11-2 and J usage is TRBJ2-6; D remains unclear. CDR1 and CDR2 from the germline V gene are SGHAT and FQNNGV. This CDR3 has 15 residues. V was cut by 0 bases and J by 0 bases, with 3 bases left in between. Here the CDR3 DNA reads TGTGCCAGCAGCTTAGACAGCTCTGGGGCCAACGTCCTGACTTTC. Translated, it gives CASSLDSSGANVLTF.

This clone was seen a handful of times. The CDR3 DNA follows: TGTGCCAGCAGCGCCAGGGACAGGAGAAGCACAGATACGCAGTATTTT. It translates to CASSARDRRSTDTQYF. The rearrangement joins TRBV9 to TRBJ2-3; 8 nucleotides match TRBD1. Germline V gene data show CDR1 as SGDLS and CDR2 as YYNGEE. CDR3 length equals 16 residues. The V segment lost 3 bases and the J segment 0 bases; nucleotides outside the gene matches: 6.

The V gene is TRBV5-1, the J gene TRBJ1-1; 7 bases are a match to TRBD1. This CDR3 contains 15 residues. V gave up 0 bases and J gave up 6 bases; unmatched junction bases: 8. Germline CDR1 reads SGHRS; CDR2 reads YFSETQ. The CDR3 bases are TGCGCCAGCAGCTTGGCTCAGGGGGTTGGCGCTGAAGCTTTCTTT. Its translation: CASSLAQGVGAEAFF.

This clone was picked up a small number of times. The chain recombines TRBV6-6 with TRBJ1-1; TRBD1 matches 9 bases. There are 15 residues in the CDR3. The V gene end was trimmed by 2 bases and the J gene end by 2 bases; junction bases not matched to a gene: 3. The germline V gene encodes CDR1 MNHNY and CDR2 SVGAGI (reference sequence). The CDR3 region is CASSYGGQGNTEAFF. CDR3 DNA: TGTGCCAGCAGTTACGGGGGACAGGGTAACACTGAAGCTTTCTTT.

The chain combines TRBV9 with TRBJ2-3, with a weak D call TRBD2 (5 bases). In germline, CDR1 is SGDLS, CDR2 YYNGEE. The CDR3 totals 11 residues. Trimming stripped 7 bases from V and 7 bases from J, with 10 bases between. CDR3 DNA: TGTGCCAGCGCCACGGGAAATACGCAGTATTTT. Amino acids: CASATGNTQYF.

The chain recombines TRBV4-2 with TRBJ2-7; 13 positions agree with TRBD2. The CDR3 spans 18 residues. With V trimmed by 3 bases and J by 1 base, 9 bases remained unmatched. In germline, CDR1 is LGHNA, CDR2 YNFKEQ. The CDR3 reads CASSHHAGTSGTSYEQYF. The CDR3 region has the DNA TGTGCCAGCAGCCATCACGCGGGGACTAGCGGGACTTCCTACGAGCAGTACTTC.

The V and J genes are TRBV7-2 and TRBJ2-1; 8 nucleotides line up with TRBD2. The CDR3 extends over 15 amino acids. With 5 bases clipped from V and 8 bases from J, the junction kept 11 bases outside the gene matches. CDR1 is SGHTA and CDR2 is FQGNSA in the germline V gene. The CDR3 DNA sequence: TGTGCCAGCAGCCTACCGGGACTAGGAAGTGATGAGCAGTTCTTC. Translated, it gives CASSLPGLGSDEQFF.